The 21 T cell receptor beta chains below all came from one sample that was sequenced in a study of Tregs in tolerant kidney transplant recipients. Recipient PBMCs carried a CFSE label and met irradiated graft donor PBMCs for 6 days before FACS sorting. The method was immunoSEQ multiplex PCR; TCRdb's version includes in-frame clones alone and lacks a portion of them. The profile covers around 15,000 clones, with about 53% appearing a single time and 3% to 4% taken by the ten largest. Antigen specificity for these receptors is unknown. The specimen was CD4+ T cells from blood cultured with allogeneic cells, collected before the transplant. The receptors were gathered from a human patient who received a combined kidney and bone marrow transplant.

The rearrangement links TRBV27 to TRBJ2-1, with 10 bases matching TRBD1. V was pared by 4 bases and J by 12 bases, with 15 bases of the junction left unmatched. There are 16 residues in the CDR3. Germline CDR1 reads MNHEY; CDR2 reads SMNVEV (reference sequence). CDR3 amino acids: CASSSPTGTGVTWQFF. The CDR3 DNA reads as TGTGCCAGCAGTTCTCCGACCGGGACAGGGGTAACGTGGCAGTTCTTC.

A single count supports this clone. The chain is built from TRBV27 and TRBJ2-5; D possibly corresponds to TRBD2 (6 bases). Looked up from germline, CDR1 is MNHEY and CDR2 is SMNVEV (reference sequence). The length of the CDR3 is 16 residues. V was trimmed by 5 bases and J by 5 bases, leaving 21 bases between them. CDR3: CASSQPRRGRMETQYF. DNA of the CDR3: TGTGCCAGCAGTCAGCCCCGGAGGGGCCGGATGGAGACCCAGTACTTC.

This clone was detected a few times. The rearrangement uses TRBV30 and TRBJ2-1; 10 positions agree with TRBD1. The CDR3 length is 15 residues. Germline V gene lookup returns CDR1 GTSNPN and CDR2 SVGIG (reference sequence). The J segment lost 6 bases and the V segment lost 4 bases, leaving 9 bases of the junction unmatched. The CDR3 sequence: CAWNGRDRGINEQFF. DNA of the CDR3: TGTGCCTGGAATGGAAGGGACAGGGGAATCAATGAGCAGTTCTTC.

The chain recombines TRBV19 with TRBJ1-2; a possible D gene is TRBD1 (6 bases). Germline loops: CDR1 LNHDA, CDR2 SQIVND (reference sequence). The CDR3 spans 16 residues. Trimming stripped 5 bases from V and 3 bases from J, with 19 bases between. The chain's CDR3 is CASSLFSRQVHYGYTF. CDR3 bases: TGTGCCAGTAGTCTTTTCTCCCGACAGGTCCACTATGGCTACACCTTC.

This clone was found a few times. The chain is built from TRBV4-3 and TRBJ2-7; D remains unclear. V was pared by 0 bases and J by 2 bases, with 11 bases between. The CDR3 has 15 residues. Germline CDR1 reads LGHNA; CDR2 reads YSLEER. In nucleotides, the CDR3 is TGCGCCAGCAGCCAAGATGTCAACACCGCCTACGAGCAGTACTTC. This gives the protein CASSQDVNTAYEQYF.

By share of the sample, this clone is medium-sized. V and J are TRBV27 and TRBJ2-7; D call uncertain. The ends were cut back, 4 bases at V and 2 bases at J, with 12 bases in the middle. The CDR3 is 14 residues long. CDR1 is MNHEY, CDR2 SMNVEV, per germline (reference sequence). CDR3 sequence (DNA): TGTGCCAGCAGTTCCTACAGCTCTGCCTACGAGCAGTACTTC. Encoded protein: CASSSYSSAYEQYF.

This clone has a single count. For the CDR3, the DNA is TGTGCCAGTAGCAGGTTGACAGGGGGCGCGAGAAATGAGCAGTTCTTC. This encodes CASSRLTGGARNEQFF. The V call is TRBV19, the J call TRBJ2-1, with TRBD1 identical over 10 bases. Germline CDR1 reads LNHDA; CDR2 reads SQIVND (reference sequence). Trimming cost V 6 bases and J 7 bases; bases outside gene matches: 12. The CDR3 has 16 residues.

In DNA, the CDR3 is TGTGCCAGCTCACCACCGAATACAATGTCCTATGGCTACACCTTC. Translated, it gives CASSPPNTMSYGYTF. This chain connects TRBV18 to TRBJ1-2; D gene uncertain. CDR3 length: 15 amino acids. Germline V gene sequence: CDR1 KGHSH, CDR2 LQKENI. V lost 0 bases and J 4 bases, leaving 12 bases between the germline ends.

The chain recombines TRBV4-3 with TRBJ2-7; D might be TRBD2 (6 bases). Trimming cost V 4 bases and J 4 bases, with 17 bases left between them. Per the germline V gene, CDR1 is LGHNA and CDR2 is YSLEER. The CDR3 consists of 15 residues. CDR3: CASSPGTQGWYEQYF. The CDR3 region has the DNA TGCGCCAGCAGCCCCGGGACTCAGGGTTGGTACGAGCAGTACTTC.

The V call is TRBV18, the J call TRBJ1-1; a weak D match, TRBD1 (6 bases). The CDR3 has 13 amino acids. Germline-derived CDR1 and CDR2 are KGHSH and LQKENI. Deletions cut 4 bases from V and 1 base from J, with 7 bases between. CDR3 amino acids: CASSLDRNTEAFF. CDR3 DNA sequence: TGTGCCAGCTCACTGGACAGGAACACTGAAGCTTTCTTT.

This clone was seen a few times. The chain uses TRBV27 and TRBJ1-2, with a tentative D call TRBD1 (6 bases). V was shortened by 5 bases and J by 4 bases, with 8 bases between the two germline ends. Per the germline V gene, CDR1 is MNHEY and CDR2 is SMNVEV (reference sequence). The CDR3 sequence is 12 residues long. In nucleotides, the CDR3 is TGTGCCAGCAGTACAGGGCCCTATGGCTACACCTTC. This translates into CASSTGPYGYTF.

The V call is TRBV2, the J call TRBJ1-4, with TRBD1 matching over 8 bases. The CDR3 is made up of 15 amino acids. The germline gives CDR1 SNHLY, CDR2 FYNNEI. J was trimmed by 7 bases and V by 8 bases; bases with no gene match: 12. The CDR3 spells CASRSAQGAGEKLFF. The CDR3 nucleotides are TGTGCCAGCCGTTCTGCCCAGGGGGCAGGTGAAAAACTGTTTTTT.

J is TRBJ2-1 and V is TRBV5-5; D is possibly TRBD2 (5 bases). The V gene's germline CDR1 is SGHKS and CDR2 YYEKEE (reference sequence). Trimming took off 6 bases at V and 5 bases at J, with 15 bases between the two ends. The CDR3 runs 14 residues. CDR3: CASKLTIYNNEQFF. DNA of the CDR3: TGTGCCAGCAAGTTGACTATCTATAACAATGAGCAGTTCTTC.

This CDR3 is CSVGRTPYSYEQYF. In DNA form, the CDR3 reads TGCAGCGTTGGTAGGACACCTTACTCCTACGAGCAGTACTTC. This sequence joins TRBV29-1 and TRBJ2-7; perhaps TRBD1 as D (5 bases). From germline, CDR1 is SQVTM and CDR2 ANQGSEA. This CDR3 comprises 14 residues. V gave up 4 bases and J gave up 0 bases, with 13 bases separating them.

This clone has a handful of counts. This chain connects TRBV18 to TRBJ1-2; a possible D gene is TRBD1 (5 bases). Trimming took 5 bases from V and 1 from J, leaving 8 bases between them. CDR3 length: 13 residues. The germline V gene has CDR1 KGHSH and CDR2 LQKENI. The CDR3 region has the DNA TGTGCCAGCTCATGGACACTTAACTATGGCTACACCTTC. Protein sequence: CASSWTLNYGYTF.

This clone was recorded only once. The J gene is TRBJ2-1, the V gene TRBV30; TRBD2 agrees at 7 bases. Trimming at V came to 2 bases and at J to 9 bases, leaving 10 bases not matched to a gene. The germline V gene has CDR1 GTSNPN and CDR2 SVGIG (reference sequence). This CDR3 region has 14 residues. The CDR3 loop reads CAWSLRERRAEQFF. The DNA for the CDR3 is TGTGCCTGGAGTCTGCGGGAGCGGAGGGCTGAGCAGTTCTTC.

The chain carries TRBV2 and TRBJ2-6; the D gene is possibly TRBD1 (5 bases). V was pared by 6 bases and J by 0 bases, with 6 bases between. The length of the CDR3 is 14 residues. Germline CDR1 reads SNHLY; CDR2 reads FYNNEI. This CDR3 is CASRGASGANVLTF. The CDR3 DNA follows: TGTGCCAGCAGAGGGGCCTCTGGGGCCAACGTCCTGACTTTC.

This sequence joins TRBV18 and TRBJ2-7; no firm D call. Germline CDR1 and CDR2: KGHSH and LQKENI. Trimming took 2 bases from V and 0 from J, leaving 11 bases between them. The CDR3 loop spans 15 amino acids. The DNA of the CDR3 is TGTGCCAGCTCACCAAGTATCACAGCCTCCTACGAGCAGTACTTC. Its translation is CASSPSITASYEQYF. The full variable domain, completed using reference TRBV18 and TRBJ2-7, is NAGVMQNPRHLVRRRGQEARLRCSPMKGHSHVYWYRQLPEEGLKFMVYLQKENIIDESGMPKERFSAEFPKEGPSILRIQQVVRGDSAAYFCASSPSITASYEQYFGPGTRLTVT.

V and J are TRBV5-4 and TRBJ2-1; a possible D gene is TRBD2 (6 bases). The germline gives CDR1 SGHNT, CDR2 YYREEE (reference sequence). The V end was cut by 4 bases, the J end by 2 bases, with 13 bases between. The CDR3 is made up of 15 amino acids. The CDR3, as DNA: TGTGCCAGCAGCCGGACGGGAGTAACCTACAATGAGCAGTTCTTC. Amino acid sequence: CASSRTGVTYNEQFF.

This clone has a handful of counts. V gene TRBV7-9 combines with J gene TRBJ1-1, with D hard to call. The length of the CDR3 is 19 residues. Germline assignment: CDR1 SEHNR and CDR2 FQNEAQ (reference sequence). V lost 1 base to trimming and J lost 7 bases, with 28 bases between them. The CDR3 here is CASSLVLSYRKKGHSEAFF. CDR3 bases: TGTGCCAGCAGCTTAGTTCTTTCCTACCGAAAAAAAGGCCACAGTGAAGCTTTCTTT.

The rearrangement links TRBV18 to TRBJ2-1; 13 bases agree with TRBD2. V dropped 6 bases and J dropped 6; count of bases not matched to a gene: 5. The CDR3 has 15 amino acids. Per germline, CDR1 KGHSH and CDR2 LQKENI. The CDR3 protein is CASSLGTSGINEQFF. The CDR3 DNA reads TGTGCCAGCTCCCTCGGGACTAGCGGGATCAATGAGCAGTTCTTC.